Described below is a single TCR beta chain sequence and its context. This entry belongs to a study of cytomegalovirus exposure and HLA in healthy donors. Vbeta (60) and Jbeta (13) primers were used in the PCR. TCRdb's copy holds only in-frame clones and misses some; the assay was immunoSEQ multiplex PCR. The sample contains 77,000 or so clones, roughly 80% of which appear only once. This CDR3 contains 14 residues. V shed 3 bases and J shed 6 bases, with 12 bases lying between them. Per germline, CDR1 SGHTA and CDR2 FQGNSA. Specimen: PBMCs. The receptor's source is a middle-aged woman in good health and CMV-seronegative. The chain employs TRBV7-2 and TRBJ2-1; no definite D call. CDR3 protein: CASSLVGNPNEQFF. The DNA for the CDR3 is TGTGCCAGCAGCTTGGTGGGCAATCCCAATGAGCAGTTCTTC.